The 29 T cell receptor beta chains below were found in one sample sequenced in a study of cytomegalovirus exposure and HLA in healthy donors. PCR employed 60 Vbeta and 13 Jbeta primers. Profiling relied on immunoSEQ multiplex PCR, and the TCRdb table lists in-frame clones only, not all of them. Among over 110,000 clones listed, roughly 80% were seen once. The sequenced sample was PBMCs. The receptors originated from a female donor in good health and CMV-seronegative.

This chain connects TRBV10-3 to TRBJ1-1; TRBD1 might be the D (5 bases). CDR1 ENHRY and CDR2 SYGVKD come from the germline V gene. Deletions cut 0 bases from V and 8 bases from J, with 10 bases between. The CDR3 has 13 residues. DNA of the CDR3: TGTGCCATCAGTGAGTCGTGGGGGGGGGAAGCTTTCTTT. This translates into CAISESWGGEAFF.

This chain connects TRBV5-1 to TRBJ2-1, with TRBD2 identical over 13 bases. V lost 2 bases to trimming and J lost 8 bases; unmatched junction nucleotides: 1. The CDR3 loop spans 14 amino acids. Germline V lookup: CDR1 SGHRS, CDR2 YFSETQ. The CDR3 DNA reads TGCGCCAGCAGCTTAGGGACTAGCGGGGATGAGCAGTTCTTC. It yields the protein CASSLGTSGDEQFF. Full variable domain (remainder filled in from reference TRBV5-1 and TRBJ2-1): KAGVTQTPRYLIKTRGQQVTLSCSPISGHRSVSWYQQTPGQGLQFLFEYFSETQRNKGNFPGRFSGRQFSNSRSEMNVSTLELGDSALYLCASSLGTSGDEQFFGPGTRLTVL.

The J gene is TRBJ2-1, the V gene TRBV5-1; 8 bases map to TRBD1. The V gene end was trimmed by 3 bases and the J gene end by 7 bases; junction bases not matched to a gene: 21. There are 19 residues in the CDR3. Per the germline V gene, CDR1 is SGHRS and CDR2 is YFSETQ. DNA of the CDR3: TGCGCCAGCAGCTCATTGCGTTCCAGGGGGCTTCAATCGGTAAATGAGCAGTTCTTC. Its protein is CASSSLRSRGLQSVNEQFF. Complete variable domain (other parts from reference TRBV5-1 and TRBJ2-1): KAGVTQTPRYLIKTRGQQVTLSCSPISGHRSVSWYQQTPGQGLQFLFEYFSETQRNKGNFPGRFSGRQFSNSRSEMNVSTLELGDSALYLCASSSLRSRGLQSVNEQFFGPGTRLTVL.

Turning to this clone: Other nucleotide sequences in the sample specify the same CDR3. J is TRBJ2-7 and V is TRBV9, with D unresolved. The CDR3 has 14 amino acids. The germline V gene has CDR1 SGDLS and CDR2 YYNGEE. V was cut by 0 bases and J by 1 base, with 8 bases left in between. For the CDR3, the DNA is TGTGCCAGCAGCGTAGCCTCCTCGTCCTACGAGCAGTACTTC. Amino acid sequence: CASSVASSSYEQYF.

CDR3 sequence reads: CASSLGGGRGSGNQPQHF. CDR3 in DNA: TGTGCCAGCAGCCTCGGGGGGGGTCGGGGTTCGGGCAATCAGCCCCAGCATTTT. This sequence joins TRBV13 and TRBJ1-5; D possibly corresponds to TRBD1 (5 bases). Deletions cut 5 bases from V and 2 bases from J, with 22 bases between. The CDR3 extends over 18 amino acids. In germline, CDR1 is PRHDT, CDR2 FYEKMQ (reference sequence). Full variable domain (missing parts from reference TRBV13 and TRBJ1-5): AAGVIQSPRHLIKEKRETATLKCYPIPRHDTVYWYQQGPGQDPQFLISFYEKMQSDKGSIPDRFSAQQFSDYHSELNMSSLELGDSALYFCASSLGGGRGSGNQPQHFGDGTRLSIL.

CDR3 nucleotides: TGCGCCAGCAGCCTTCTACAGGGGGAAACCGGGGAGCTGTTTTTT. It encodes CASSLLQGETGELFF. This chain connects TRBV5-1 to TRBJ2-2; 8 bases agree with TRBD1. V was clipped by 4 bases and J by 5 bases; unmatched bases: 7. CDR3 length: 15 amino acids. CDR1 SGHRS and CDR2 YFSETQ come from the germline V gene.

The V and J genes are TRBV6-4 and TRBJ2-3; 10 bases line up with TRBD1. This CDR3 comprises 20 residues. Germline V gives CDR1 MRHNA, CDR2 SNTAGT. Unmatched junction bases numbered 18, after V lost 5 bases and J lost 1 base. CDR3 sequence (DNA): TGTGCCAGCAGTCCCGAGAGAAGTTGGCCGGGACAGGGGCGCACAGATACGCAGTATTTT. This codes for CASSPERSWPGQGRTDTQYF.

The CDR3 region has the DNA TGTGCCAGCAGCAAACCTGGACAGGGGGGGGACAATGAGCAGTTCTTC. It codes for CASSKPGQGGDNEQFF. V and J are TRBV21-1 and TRBJ2-1; the tabulated D call, TRBD1, remains unverified against the DNA. TRBV21-1 is a pseudogene. The CDR3 is 16 amino acids.

The chain joins TRBV2 to TRBJ2-1, with TRBD2 identical over 8 bases. The CDR3 sequence is 14 residues long. With 8 bases clipped from V and 9 bases from J, the junction kept 12 bases outside the gene matches. CDR1 SNHLY and CDR2 FYNNEI come from the germline V gene. The CDR3 sequence is CASVTGTRVGEQFF. The CDR3 DNA is TGTGCCAGCGTTACCGGGACTAGGGTCGGTGAGCAGTTCTTC. Variable domain in full (rest from reference TRBV2 and TRBJ2-1): EPEVTQTPSHQVTQMGQEVILRCVPISNHLYFYWYRQILGQKVEFLVSFYNNEISEKSEIFDDQFSVERPDGSNFTLKIRSTKLEDSAMYFCASVTGTRVGEQFFGPGTRLTVL.

This clone was observed a few times. The V call is TRBV7-3, the J call TRBJ1-1; D gene uncertain. The germline CDR1 and CDR2 sequences are SGHTA and FQGTGA. Trimming removed 5 bases at V and 1 base at J, with 11 bases between. The CDR3 spans 14 residues. The CDR3 here is CASSLLGANTEAFF. CDR3 DNA: TGTGCCAGCAGCCTGTTAGGAGCGAACACTGAAGCTTTCTTT.

V gene TRBV2 combines with J gene TRBJ2-2; maybe TRBD2 (5 bases). Trimming removed 6 bases at V and 3 bases at J, with 11 bases between. The CDR3 runs 14 residues. Germline V CDR1 and CDR2: SNHLY, FYNNEI. The CDR3 DNA reads TGTGCCAGCAGACCCGGGATATACACCGGGGAGCTGTTTTTT. Translation: CASRPGIYTGELFF.

The chain recombines TRBV21-1 with TRBJ1-2; the tabulated D call, TRBD1, remains unverified against the DNA. TRBV21-1 corresponds to a pseudogene. The CDR3 spans 22 residues. Here the CDR3 reads CASSKGRWENTRRGQAKGGYTF. DNA of the CDR3: TGTGCCAGCAGCAAAGGGAGGTGGGAAAACACTCGCCGCGGACAGGCGAAAGGGGGCTACACCTTC.

The CDR3 DNA sequence: TGTGCCAGCAGCCCGGGACAGGGATCAGGGGAAAAACTGTTTTTT. Translating it yields CASSPGQGSGEKLFF. The V call is TRBV7-8, the J call TRBJ1-4, with 9 bases aligning to TRBD1. The V segment lost 5 bases and the J segment 8 bases; nucleotides outside the gene matches: 9. Germline CDR1 reads SGHVS; CDR2 reads FQNEAQ. This CDR3 has 15 residues.

The chain uses TRBV5-6 and TRBJ1-2, with TRBD1 as a possible D gene (6 bases). Germline V gene data show CDR1 as SGHDT and CDR2 as YYEEEE. The ends were cut back, 4 bases at V and 0 bases at J, with 13 bases in the middle. The CDR3 is made up of 15 amino acids. As DNA, the CDR3 is TGTGCCAGCAGCAGTCCAGGGGCCGCTAACTATGGCTACACCTTC. As protein: CASSSPGAANYGYTF.

As DNA, the CDR3 is TGCGCCAGCAGCTTGTCTCTCCTAGCTCAAGAGACCCAGTACTTC. Its translation: CASSLSLLAQETQYF. The chain employs TRBV5-1 and TRBJ2-5, with D perhaps TRBD2 (5 bases). This CDR3 has 15 residues. The V gene's germline CDR1 is SGHRS and CDR2 YFSETQ. Deletions cut 1 base from V and 2 bases from J, with 12 bases between.

The V and J genes are TRBV6-5 and TRBJ1-6, with TRBD1 identical over 7 bases. V was clipped by 5 bases and J by 13 bases; unmatched bases: 14. Germline V gene data show CDR1 as MNHEY and CDR2 as SVGAGI. There are 15 residues in the CDR3. CDR3 in DNA: TGTGCCAGCAGTGCGACAGGGTCGGCCCGGGATCCCCTCCACTTT. Amino acid sequence: CASSATGSARDPLHF.

This clone was recorded a few times. The V call is TRBV5-5, the J call TRBJ2-3, with 8 nucleotides matching TRBD1. Trimming took 0 bases from V and 4 from J; bases not matched to a gene: 4. The germline CDR1 and CDR2 sequences are SGHKS and YYEKEE (reference sequence). The CDR3 runs 15 residues. DNA of the CDR3: TGTGCCAGCAGCTTGGGACGGACAGGGCCAGATACGCAGTATTTT. This translates into CASSLGRTGPDTQYF. The variable domain in full, completed from reference TRBV5-5 and TRBJ2-3, reads DAGVTQSPTHLIKTRGQQVTLRCSPISGHKSVSWYQQVLGQGPQFIFQYYEKEERGRGNFPDRFSARQFPNYSSELNVNALLLGDSALYLCASSLGRTGPDTQYFGPGTRLTVL.

The genes are TRBV2 and TRBJ1-4, with D uncertain. Germline CDR1 and CDR2: SNHLY and FYNNEI. The CDR3 is made up of 12 amino acids. V was cut by 6 bases and J by 5 bases, with 7 bases left in between. The CDR3 reads CASSGRNEKLFF. CDR3 sequence (DNA): TGTGCCAGCAGCGGGAGAAATGAAAAACTGTTTTTT.

This sequence joins TRBV29-1 and TRBJ1-3; no firm D call. The CDR3 totals 12 residues. The V end lost 1 base, the J end lost 1 base, and 2 bases lay between the germline ends. CDR1 is SQVTM, CDR2 ANQGSEA, per germline. The CDR3 DNA follows: TGCAGCGTTGAAGTATCTGGAAACACCATATATTTT. This encodes CSVEVSGNTIYF.

CDR3 DNA sequence: TGTGCCAGCCGGGACTCATCCTCCTACGAGCAGTACTTC. Translating gives CASRDSSSYEQYF. This chain connects TRBV5-4 to TRBJ2-7; D perhaps matches TRBD2 (6 bases). The germline V gene has CDR1 SGHNT and CDR2 YYREEE (reference sequence). The CDR3 has 13 amino acids. The V end lost 7 bases, the J end lost 0 bases, and 11 bases lay between the germline ends.

The chain employs TRBV2 and TRBJ2-1; TRBD1 is a possible D gene (6 bases). Germline CDR1 is SNHLY and CDR2 is FYNNEI. The CDR3 sequence is 13 residues long. The ends were cut back, 9 bases at V and 11 bases at J, with 20 bases in the middle. CDR3 amino acids: CARRTDARTKQFF. In nucleotides, the CDR3 is TGTGCCAGGAGGACAGACGCGCGAACTAAGCAGTTCTTC.

In nucleotides, the CDR3 is TGTGCCCCTCACAGGGGTTACTCTGGAAACACCATATATTTT. Its translation: CAPHRGYSGNTIYF. J is TRBJ1-3 and V is TRBV6-8; 7 bases line up with TRBD1. Germline CDR1 is MNHGY and CDR2 is SAAAGT. The V gene end was trimmed by 11 bases and the J gene end by 0 bases; junction bases not matched to a gene: 7. The CDR3 consists of 14 residues.

The chain uses TRBV10-3 and TRBJ2-1; maybe TRBD2 (5 bases). Germline CDR1 is ENHRY and CDR2 is SYGVKD. The CDR3 is 15 residues long. V lost 3 bases to trimming and J lost 8 bases, with 17 bases between them. This CDR3 reads CAISEGIAKKDEQFF. CDR3 bases: TGTGCCATCAGTGAAGGAATAGCGAAGAAGGATGAGCAGTTCTTC.

This clone was seen a single time. The chain couples TRBV2 to TRBJ1-5; TRBD1 is a possible D gene (6 bases). V dropped 2 bases and J dropped 5 bases, with 22 bases sitting between them. The CDR3 runs to 18 residues. The germline V gene encodes CDR1 SNHLY and CDR2 FYNNEI. CDR3 sequence (DNA): TGTGCCAGCAGTGAAATTCTATCGTGGGGACAACAACATCAGCCCCAGCATTTT. It specifies CASSEILSWGQQHQPQHF.

About this clone itself: A read error may produce the germline difference seen at one junction end. The chain joins TRBV28 to TRBJ1-2, with D tentatively TRBD1 (5 bases). The CDR3 extends over 14 amino acids. Germline values: CDR1 MDHEN, CDR2 SYDVKM. This chain's CDR3 is CASSSPTGVNGYPF. The CDR3 DNA follows: TGTGCCAGCAGTTCCCCCACAGGAGTTAATGGCTACCCCTTC.

The chain employs TRBV11-2 and TRBJ2-7; D possibly corresponds to TRBD2 (5 bases). Trimming took 6 bases from V and 3 from J, leaving 12 bases between them. Germline V gene sequence: CDR1 SGHAT, CDR2 FQNNGV. The CDR3 sequence is 13 residues long. The CDR3 coding sequence is TGTGCCAGCAGGAGGCCCGGAGGCTACGAGCAGTACTTC. Translation gives CASRRPGGYEQYF.

V gene TRBV6-5 combines with J gene TRBJ2-7; 12 nucleotides align to TRBD2. V lost 10 bases to trimming and J lost 2 bases; unmatched junction nucleotides: 9. This CDR3 comprises 15 residues. CDR1 and CDR2 (germline): MNHEY, SVGAGI. DNA of the CDR3: TGTGCCACAGGGGTGACTAGCGGGGGCCCCTACGAGCAGTACTTC. Encoded protein: CATGVTSGGPYEQYF.

The rearrangement links TRBV6-5 to TRBJ1-1; 7 bases line up with TRBD1. This CDR3 has 14 amino acids. J gave up 6 bases and V 5 bases, and 9 bases lay outside the gene matches. CDR1 and CDR2 from the germline V gene are MNHEY and SVGAGI. This chain's CDR3 is CASSNRQGSSEAFF. CDR3 DNA sequence: TGTGCCAGCAGTAACCGACAGGGAAGCTCTGAAGCTTTCTTT.

The chain recombines TRBV19 with TRBJ2-5; possibly TRBD1 for D (5 bases). Germline V CDR1 and CDR2: LNHDA, SQIVND (reference sequence). Trimming took 1 base from V and 2 from J, leaving 17 bases between them. There are 17 residues in the CDR3. The CDR3 DNA is TGTGCCAGTAGTATAGGGCAGGGATTCGCCCAACAAGAGACCCAGTACTTC. It translates to CASSIGQGFAQQETQYF.